Listed below are T cell receptor beta chains from one sample, sequenced in a study of T cells in Graves' hyperthyroidism and ophthalmopathy. TCRdb recomputed calls from the multiplex PCR reads with MiXCR, one row per CDR3 protein. Here the sample spans roughly 380,000 distinct CDR3 sequences, approximately 15% being singletons. The sample taken for sequencing was blood. The receptors here all came from a young man with Graves' hyperthyroidism that later progressed to Graves' ophthalmopathy. The CDR3 runs from the conserved cysteine through the conserved F or W. Fields, in order: J gene, V gene, CDR3 protein.

J: TRBJ2-5
V: TRBV6-2/TRBV6-3
CDR3: CASRFSSYGRQETQYF

J: TRBJ1-1
V: TRBV9
CDR3: CASSASGLETEAFF

J: TRBJ1-3
V: TRBV5-4
CDR3: CASSLWGSGDAGNTTYF

J: TRBJ1-2
V: TRBV9
CDR3: CASQGVGSNYGYTF

J: TRBJ1-1
V: TRBV10-2
CDR3: CASREGALNTEAFF

J: TRBJ2-1
V: TRBV2
CDR3: CASSEGRGAYNEQFF

J: TRBJ2-5
V: TRBV28
CDR3: CASSPTGRIQETQYF

J: TRBJ1-4
V: TRBV13
CDR3: CASSLEGSGEKLFF

J: TRBJ2-5
V: TRBV6-1
CDR3: CASGRLWGETQYF

J: TRBJ2-7
V: TRBV20-1
CDR3: CSARFGLPYEQYF

J: TRBJ2-7
V: TRBV7-8
CDR3: CASSLGSGGPIAGEQYF

J: TRBJ2-7
V: TRBV6-5
CDR3: CASSYRPDSYEQYF

J: TRBJ1-6
V: TRBV19
CDR3: CASSPQTGNNSPLHF

J: TRBJ2-1
V: TRBV6-1
CDR3: CASRARLAGGNEQFF

J: TRBJ2-1
V: TRBV5-5
CDR3: CASSLPHSDEQFF

J: TRBJ2-1
V: TRBV5-6
CDR3: CASSLTGTNEQFF

J: TRBJ1-1
V: TRBV5-1
CDR3: CASSFNLTNTEAFF

J: TRBJ2-3
V: TRBV28
CDR3: CASSFDGSTDTQYF

J: TRBJ2-1
V: TRBV4-3
CDR3: CASSYTSGAKNEQFF

J: TRBJ2-4
V: TRBV20-1
CDR3: CSAEGTVKNIQYF

J: TRBJ1-2
V: TRBV18
CDR3: CASSPQTGMSNGYTF

J: TRBJ2-7
V: TRBV19
CDR3: CASSMTGTYEQYF

J: TRBJ1-2
V: TRBV3-1
CDR3: CASSRRDGYTF

J: TRBJ2-7
V: TRBV12-3/TRBV12-4
CDR3: CASSLQGDSYEQYF

J: TRBJ1-5
V: TRBV28
CDR3: CASSHRGQQPQHF

J: TRBJ2-1
V: TRBV20-1
CDR3: CSVQLPNGLAGGPILYNEQFF

J: TRBJ1-3
V: TRBV7-2
CDR3: CASSSSISGNTIYF

J: TRBJ1-1
V: TRBV6-2/TRBV6-3
CDR3: CASIGAVNTEAFF

J: TRBJ1-5
V: TRBV19
CDR3: CASSSRGTGISNQPQHF

J: TRBJ2-2
V: TRBV18
CDR3: CASSPPVPRGALSNTGELFF

J: TRBJ1-3
V: TRBV15
CDR3: CATSRVGSFRGNTIYF

J: TRBJ2-7
V: TRBV5-1
CDR3: CASSLRERGSYEQYF

J: TRBJ2-2
V: TRBV20-1
CDR3: CSAPSRNRAGELFF

J: TRBJ1-6
V: TRBV7-2
CDR3: CASSLDGVPNSPLHF

J: TRBJ1-3
V: TRBV11-3
CDR3: CASSPLGGSGNTIYF

J: TRBJ1-3
V: TRBV11-2
CDR3: CASSFLGARGNTIYF

J: TRBJ2-1
V: TRBV7-9
CDR3: CASSPPPGLALFDEQFF

J: TRBJ2-7
V: TRBV15
CDR3: CATSREIGRAYEQYF

J: TRBJ1-4
V: TRBV28
CDR3: CASSFAEEKLFF

J: TRBJ2-7
V: TRBV7-9
CDR3: CASSLIGRLTYEQYF

J: TRBJ1-2
V: TRBV5-5
CDR3: CASSFTRDSIYGYTF

J: TRBJ1-5
V: TRBV20-1
CDR3: CSGRNHGEGQPQHF

J: TRBJ2-1
V: TRBV7-6
CDR3: CGWGDRGGEQFF

J: TRBJ2-5
V: TRBV7-3
CDR3: CASSRLGTTQETQYF

J: TRBJ1-1
V: TRBV3-1
CDR3: CASSKGTSNTEAFF

J: TRBJ2-7
V: TRBV20-1
CDR3: CSANLRDRGVYEQYF

J: TRBJ2-5
V: TRBV4-1
CDR3: CASSHTAYQETQYF

J: TRBJ2-1
V: TRBV5-1
CDR3: CASSLGPGLAGSEQFF

J: TRBJ2-5
V: TRBV20-1
CDR3: CSASGTGEQETQYF

J: TRBJ2-1
V: TRBV24-1
CDR3: CATSVGTSGRYNEQFF

J: TRBJ2-5
V: TRBV28
CDR3: CASSDLSGTQYF

J: TRBJ2-7
V: TRBV7-9
CDR3: CASSLRGLKAEQYF

J: TRBJ1-5
V: TRBV2
CDR3: CASSDLGGYQPQHF

J: TRBJ1-1
V: TRBV7-9
CDR3: CASSSTGQVSEAFF